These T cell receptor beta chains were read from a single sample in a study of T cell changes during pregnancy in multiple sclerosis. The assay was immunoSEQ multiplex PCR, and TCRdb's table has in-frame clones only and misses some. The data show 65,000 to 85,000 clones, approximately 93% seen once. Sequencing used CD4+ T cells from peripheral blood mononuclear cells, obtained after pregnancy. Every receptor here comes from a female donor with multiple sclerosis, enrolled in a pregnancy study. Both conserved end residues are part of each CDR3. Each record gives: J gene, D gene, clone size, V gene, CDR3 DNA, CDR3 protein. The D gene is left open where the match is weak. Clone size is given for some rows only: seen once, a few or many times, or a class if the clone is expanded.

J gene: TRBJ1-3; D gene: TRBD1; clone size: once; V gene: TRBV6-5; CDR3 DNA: TGTGCCAGCAGACCGGACAGGGCATCTGGAAACACCATATATTTT; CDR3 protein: CASRPDRASGNTIYF
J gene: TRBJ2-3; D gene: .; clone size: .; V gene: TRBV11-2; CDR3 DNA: TGTGCCAGCAGCTTAGTGGGGGGTAAAAGAGCAGATACGCAGTATTTT; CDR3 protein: CASSLVGGKRADTQYF
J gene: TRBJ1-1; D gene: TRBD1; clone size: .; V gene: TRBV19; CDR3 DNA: TGTGCCAGTAACGAAGGGGGCTTCTCGAGGGCCCGAGCTTTCTTT; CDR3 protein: CASNEGGFSRARAFF
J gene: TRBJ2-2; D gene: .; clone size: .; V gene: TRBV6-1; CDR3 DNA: TGTGCCAGCAGTGATTTCAGAAGCACCGGGGAGCTGTTTTTT; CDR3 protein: CASSDFRSTGELFF
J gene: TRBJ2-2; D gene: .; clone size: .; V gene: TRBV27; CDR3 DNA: TGTGCCAGCAGTTTGGTCTATTCCGGGGAGCTGTTTTTT; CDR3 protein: CASSLVYSGELFF
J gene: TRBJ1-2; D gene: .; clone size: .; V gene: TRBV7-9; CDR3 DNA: TGTGCCAGCAGCCCCGGGAACACTAACTATGGCTACACCTTC; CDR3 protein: CASSPGNTNYGYTF
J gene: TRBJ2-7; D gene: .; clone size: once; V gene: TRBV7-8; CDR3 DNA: TGTGCCAGCAGCTCCAGGACTACGGTCTACGAGCAGTACTTC; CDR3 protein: CASSSRTTVYEQYF
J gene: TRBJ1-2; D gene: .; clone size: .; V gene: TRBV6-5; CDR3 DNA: TGTGCCAGCAGTTCCCTCACCTCGGTTGTTTCATATGGCTACACCTTC; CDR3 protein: CASSSLTSVVSYGYTF
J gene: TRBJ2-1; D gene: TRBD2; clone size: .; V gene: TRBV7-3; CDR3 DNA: TGTGCCAGCAGCCCCTCGGGACTAGCGGGCAATGAGCAGTTCTTC; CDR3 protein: CASSPSGLAGNEQFF
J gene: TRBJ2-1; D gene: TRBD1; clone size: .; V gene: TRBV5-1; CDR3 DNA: TGCGCCAGCAGCTTGACAGGGGTAGGCGATGAGCAGTTCTTC; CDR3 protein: CASSLTGVGDEQFF
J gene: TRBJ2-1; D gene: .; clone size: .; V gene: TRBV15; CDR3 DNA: TGTGCCACCAGCAGAGAGGGACTGAAGTTCTTC; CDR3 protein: CATSREGLKFF
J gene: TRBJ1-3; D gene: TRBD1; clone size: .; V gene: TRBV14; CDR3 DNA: TGTGCCAGCAGCCATTCGACAGGGGGCCCCCCAGGAAACACCATATATTTT; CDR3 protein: CASSHSTGGPPGNTIYF
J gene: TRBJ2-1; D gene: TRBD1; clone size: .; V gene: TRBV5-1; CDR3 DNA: TGCGCCAGCAGCCCGGGACAGACTAATAATGAGCAGTTCTTC; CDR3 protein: CASSPGQTNNEQFF
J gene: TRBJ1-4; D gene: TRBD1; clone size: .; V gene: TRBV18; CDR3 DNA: TGTGCCAGCTCGGTACAGGGGACCGAAAAACTGTTTTTT; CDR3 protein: CASSVQGTEKLFF
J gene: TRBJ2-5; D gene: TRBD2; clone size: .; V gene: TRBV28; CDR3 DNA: TGTGCCAGCAGTAAAAAGCCGGGAGGGCCCCGAGAGACCCAGTACTTC; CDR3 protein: CASSKKPGGPRETQYF
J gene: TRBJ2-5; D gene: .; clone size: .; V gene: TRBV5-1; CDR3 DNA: TGCGCCAGCAGCTTGGCCGGGGTAGCTGCTCAAGAGACCCAGTACTTC; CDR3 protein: CASSLAGVAAQETQYF
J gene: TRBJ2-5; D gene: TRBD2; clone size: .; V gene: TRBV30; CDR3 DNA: TGTGCCTGGAGCCTAACGACGGGAGGGCCCCAAGAGACCCAGTACTTC; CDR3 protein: CAWSLTTGGPQETQYF
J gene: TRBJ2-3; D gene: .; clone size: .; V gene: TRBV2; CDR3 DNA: TGTGCCAGCAGAGCGGAGACAGATACGCAGTATTTT; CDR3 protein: CASRAETDTQYF
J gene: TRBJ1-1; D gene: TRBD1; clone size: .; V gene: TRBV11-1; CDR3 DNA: TGTGCCAGCAGCAAGGACAGGGGCACTGAAGCTTTCTTT; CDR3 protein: CASSKDRGTEAFF
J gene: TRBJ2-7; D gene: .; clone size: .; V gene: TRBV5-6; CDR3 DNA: TGTGCCAGCAGCTTGGCCAACAGGGCAGCCTACGAGCAGTACTTC; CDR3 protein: CASSLANRAAYEQYF
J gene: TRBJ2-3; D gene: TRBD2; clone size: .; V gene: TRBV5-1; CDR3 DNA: TGCGCCAGCAGCTTGGAATTGGCGGGAGGGCCCGGGGGCACAGATACGCAGTATTTT; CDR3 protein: CASSLELAGGPGGTDTQYF
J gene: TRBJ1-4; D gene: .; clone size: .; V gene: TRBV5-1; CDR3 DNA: TGCGCCAGCAGCTTGGCCGGACACGCAAATGAAAAACTGTTTTTT; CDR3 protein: CASSLAGHANEKLFF
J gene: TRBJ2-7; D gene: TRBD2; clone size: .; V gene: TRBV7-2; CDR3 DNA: TGTGCCAGCAGCTTGGGCGGGAGTAAAGGGGCGTTGGAAGAGCAGTACTTC; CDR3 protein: CASSLGGSKGALEEQYF
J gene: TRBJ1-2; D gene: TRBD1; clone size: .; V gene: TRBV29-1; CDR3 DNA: TGCAGCGCCGACAGGGGACCCTATGGCTACACCTTC; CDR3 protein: CSADRGPYGYTF
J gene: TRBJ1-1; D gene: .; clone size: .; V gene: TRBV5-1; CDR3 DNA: TGCGCCAGCAGCTTCGGGGGGATGAACACTGAAGCTTTCTTT; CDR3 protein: CASSFGGMNTEAFF
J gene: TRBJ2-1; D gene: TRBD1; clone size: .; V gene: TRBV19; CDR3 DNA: TGTGCCAGTAGTATACTGGACAGGGTCCCCTACAATGAGCAGTTCTTC; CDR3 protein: CASSILDRVPYNEQFF
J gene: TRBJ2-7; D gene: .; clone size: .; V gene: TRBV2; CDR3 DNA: TGTGCCAGCCTGGCGGACAGCGATTACGAGCAGTACTTC; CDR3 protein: CASLADSDYEQYF
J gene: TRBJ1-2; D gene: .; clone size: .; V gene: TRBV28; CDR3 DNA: TGTGCCACCGGACAGATCTATGGCTACACCTTC; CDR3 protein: CATGQIYGYTF
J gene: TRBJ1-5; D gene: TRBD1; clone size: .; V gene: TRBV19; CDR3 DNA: TGTGCCAGTAGCCCAGGAGGGGGCAACCCTAGCAATCAGCCCCAGCATTTT; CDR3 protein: CASSPGGGNPSNQPQHF
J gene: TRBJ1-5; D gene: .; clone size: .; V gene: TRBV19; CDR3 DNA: TGTGCCAGTAGTGCCGACAGGTCTTATCAGCCCCAGCATTTT; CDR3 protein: CASSADRSYQPQHF
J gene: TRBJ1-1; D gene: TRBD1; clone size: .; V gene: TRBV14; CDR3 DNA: TGTGCCAGCAGCAAACAGGGGAGTGAAGCTTTCTTT; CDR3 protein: CASSKQGSEAFF
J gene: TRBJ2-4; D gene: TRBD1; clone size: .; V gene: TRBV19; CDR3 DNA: TGTGCCAGTAGTGTAGACAGGGTTGGAAACATTCAGTACTTC; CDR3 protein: CASSVDRVGNIQYF
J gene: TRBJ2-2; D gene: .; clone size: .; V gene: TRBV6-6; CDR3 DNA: TGTGCCAGTGGCCCGGGACAAAGAAACACCGGGGAGCTGTTTTTT; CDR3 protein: CASGPGQRNTGELFF
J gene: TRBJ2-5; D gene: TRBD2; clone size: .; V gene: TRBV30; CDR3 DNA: TGTGCCTGGAGTGGACTAGCGGACGACCAAGAGACCCAGTACTTC; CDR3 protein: CAWSGLADDQETQYF
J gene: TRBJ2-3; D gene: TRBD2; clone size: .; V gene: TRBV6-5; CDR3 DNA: TGTGCCAGCAAAAAAGGCGGGAGCCCAGATACGCAGTATTTT; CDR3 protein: CASKKGGSPDTQYF